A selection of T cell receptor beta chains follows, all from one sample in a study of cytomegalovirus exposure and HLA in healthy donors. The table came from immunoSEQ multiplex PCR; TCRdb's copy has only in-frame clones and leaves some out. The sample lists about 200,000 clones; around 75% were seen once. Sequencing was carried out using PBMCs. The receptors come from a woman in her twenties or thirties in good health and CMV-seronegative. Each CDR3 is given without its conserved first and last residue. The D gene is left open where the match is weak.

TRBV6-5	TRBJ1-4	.	ASGRSTNEKLF
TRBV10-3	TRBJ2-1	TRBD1	AISEPGPSGGNEQF
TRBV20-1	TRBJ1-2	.	SARRDYGYT
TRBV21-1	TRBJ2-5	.	ASAHPAAGETQY
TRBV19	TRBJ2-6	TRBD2	ASSPGGAGANVLT
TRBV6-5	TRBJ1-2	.	ASSSWTAAYGYT
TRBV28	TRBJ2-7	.	ASSPLYEQY
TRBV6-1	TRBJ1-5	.	ASDLQGEEPQH
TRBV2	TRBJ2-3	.	ASNLDSSTDTQY
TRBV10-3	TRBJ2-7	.	AISVRGPSSYEQC
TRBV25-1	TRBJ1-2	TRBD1	ASSGPNRGENYGYT
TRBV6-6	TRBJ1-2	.	ASSSGDYGYT
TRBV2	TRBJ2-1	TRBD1	ASSERTGGVEQF
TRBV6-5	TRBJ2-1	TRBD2	ASGTSGGAVNEQF
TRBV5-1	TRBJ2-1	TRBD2	ASNPTSGGPGEQF
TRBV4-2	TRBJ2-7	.	ASSQGGASYEQY
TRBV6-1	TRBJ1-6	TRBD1	ASSEAVGTGRTPLH
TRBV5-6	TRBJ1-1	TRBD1	ASSLLAGGEMGTEAF
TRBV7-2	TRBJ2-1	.	TSSLQARPYNEQF
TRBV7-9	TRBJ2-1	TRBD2	ASSYGTSRKQF
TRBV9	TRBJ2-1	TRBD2	ASSVTTSGMDEQF
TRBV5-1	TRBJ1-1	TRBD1	ASSLATGDTEAF
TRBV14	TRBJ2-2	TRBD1	ASRPGQGWIGELF
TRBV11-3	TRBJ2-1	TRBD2	ASSRGTSGIYNEQF
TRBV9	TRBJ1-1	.	ASSPGGGGGRTEAF
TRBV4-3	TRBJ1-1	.	ASSQDRGGASTEAF
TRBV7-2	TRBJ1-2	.	ASSLASGYRRDYGCT
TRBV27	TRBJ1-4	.	ASGFATNEKLF
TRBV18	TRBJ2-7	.	ASSPSAGAYEQY
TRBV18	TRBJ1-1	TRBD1	ASSPLGQGITEAF
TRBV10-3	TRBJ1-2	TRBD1	AISGRTGGSITGGYT
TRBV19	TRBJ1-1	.	ASTPGRVGNTEAF